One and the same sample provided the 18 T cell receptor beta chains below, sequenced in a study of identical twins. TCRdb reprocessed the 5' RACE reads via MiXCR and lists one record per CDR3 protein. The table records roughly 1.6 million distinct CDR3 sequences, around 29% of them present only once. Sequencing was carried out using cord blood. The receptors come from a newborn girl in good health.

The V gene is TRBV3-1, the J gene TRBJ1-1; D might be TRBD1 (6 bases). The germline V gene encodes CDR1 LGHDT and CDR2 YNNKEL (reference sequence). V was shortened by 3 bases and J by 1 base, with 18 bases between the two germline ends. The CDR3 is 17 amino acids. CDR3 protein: CASSHTGRGGGNTEAFF. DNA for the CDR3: TGTGCCAGCAGCCACACGGGACGTGGAGGGGGGAACACTGAAGCTTTCTTT.

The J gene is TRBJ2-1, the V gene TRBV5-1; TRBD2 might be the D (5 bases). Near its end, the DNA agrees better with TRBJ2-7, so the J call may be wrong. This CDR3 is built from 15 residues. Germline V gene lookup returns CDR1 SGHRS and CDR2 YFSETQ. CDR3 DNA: TGCGCCAGCAGCTTGTCAGCGGCGGCCTACAATGAGCAGTACTTC. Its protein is CASSLSAAAYNEQYF.

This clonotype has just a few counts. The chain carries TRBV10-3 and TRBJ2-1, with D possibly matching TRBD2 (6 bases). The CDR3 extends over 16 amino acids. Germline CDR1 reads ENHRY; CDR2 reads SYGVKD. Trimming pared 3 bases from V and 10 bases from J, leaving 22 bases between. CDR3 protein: CAISETSRDFTYEQFF. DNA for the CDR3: TGTGCCATCAGTGAAACATCCCGGGACTTCACCTACGAGCAGTTCTTC.

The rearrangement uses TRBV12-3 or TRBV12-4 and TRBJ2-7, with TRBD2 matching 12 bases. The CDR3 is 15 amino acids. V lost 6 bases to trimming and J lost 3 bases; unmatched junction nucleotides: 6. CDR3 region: CASRPGLAGNYEQYF. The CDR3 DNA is TGTGCCAGCAGACCAGGACTAGCGGGGAACTACGAGCAGTACTTC.

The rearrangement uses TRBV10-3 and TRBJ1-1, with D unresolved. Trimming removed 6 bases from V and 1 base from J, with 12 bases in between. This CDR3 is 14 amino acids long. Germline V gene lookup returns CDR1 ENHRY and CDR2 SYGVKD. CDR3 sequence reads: CAIRGGGWNTEAFF. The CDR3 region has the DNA TGTGCCATCAGGGGCGGAGGATGGAACACTGAAGCTTTCTTT.

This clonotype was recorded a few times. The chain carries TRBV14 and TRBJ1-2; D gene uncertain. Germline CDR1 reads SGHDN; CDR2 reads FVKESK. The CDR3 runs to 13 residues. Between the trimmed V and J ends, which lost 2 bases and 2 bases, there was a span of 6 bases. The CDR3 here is CASSQTRNYGYTF. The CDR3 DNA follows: TGTGCCAGCAGCCAAACCAGAAACTATGGCTACACCTTC.

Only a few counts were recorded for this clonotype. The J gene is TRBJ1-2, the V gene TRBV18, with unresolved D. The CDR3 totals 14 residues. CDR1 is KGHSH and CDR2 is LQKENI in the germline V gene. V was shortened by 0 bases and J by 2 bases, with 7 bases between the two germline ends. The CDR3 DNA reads TGTGCCAGCTCACCACCGTCAGGCAACTATGGCTACACCTTC. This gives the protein CASSPPSGNYGYTF.

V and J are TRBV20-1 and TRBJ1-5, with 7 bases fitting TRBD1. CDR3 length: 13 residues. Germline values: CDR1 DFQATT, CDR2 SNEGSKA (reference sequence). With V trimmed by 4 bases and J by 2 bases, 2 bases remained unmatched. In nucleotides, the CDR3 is TGCAGTGCTATCGACAGGGGCAATCAGCCCCAGCATTTT. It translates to CSAIDRGNQPQHF.

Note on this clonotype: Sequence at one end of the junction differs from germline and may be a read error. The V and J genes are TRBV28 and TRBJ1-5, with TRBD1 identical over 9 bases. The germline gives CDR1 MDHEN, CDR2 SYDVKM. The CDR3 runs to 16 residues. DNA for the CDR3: TGTGCCACCAGTCCCGAGGGACAGGGTGCTCATCAGCCCCAGCATTTT. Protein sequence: CATSPEGQGAHQPQHF.

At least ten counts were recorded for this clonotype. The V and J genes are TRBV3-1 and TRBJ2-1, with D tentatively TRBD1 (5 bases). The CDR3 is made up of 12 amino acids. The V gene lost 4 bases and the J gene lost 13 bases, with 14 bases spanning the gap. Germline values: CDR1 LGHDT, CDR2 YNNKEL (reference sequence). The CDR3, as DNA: TGTGCCAGCAGCCGAAGGGGTTTGAATCAGTTCTTC. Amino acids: CASSRRGLNQFF.

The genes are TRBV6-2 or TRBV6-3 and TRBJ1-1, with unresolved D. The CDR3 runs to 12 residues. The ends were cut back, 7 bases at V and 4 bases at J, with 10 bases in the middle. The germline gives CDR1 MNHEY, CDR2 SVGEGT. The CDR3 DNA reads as TGTGCCAGCAAGAGGGCGGGCACTGAAGCTTTCTTT. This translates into CASKRAGTEAFF.

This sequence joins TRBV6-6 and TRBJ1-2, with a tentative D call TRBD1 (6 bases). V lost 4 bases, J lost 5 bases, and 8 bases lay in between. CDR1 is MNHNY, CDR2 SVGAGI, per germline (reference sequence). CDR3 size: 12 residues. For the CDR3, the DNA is TGTGCCAGCAGTTGGACAGAATATGGCTACACCTTC. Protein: CASSWTEYGYTF.

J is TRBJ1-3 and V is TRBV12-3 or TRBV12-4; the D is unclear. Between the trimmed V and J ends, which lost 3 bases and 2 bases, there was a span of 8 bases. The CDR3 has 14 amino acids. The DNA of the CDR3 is TGTGCCAGCAGTTTCTCGCCGGCTGGAAACACCATATATTTT. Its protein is CASSFSPAGNTIYF.

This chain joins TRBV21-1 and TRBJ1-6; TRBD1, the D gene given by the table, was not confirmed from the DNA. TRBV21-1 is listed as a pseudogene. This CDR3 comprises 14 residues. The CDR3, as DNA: TGTGCCAGCAGCAATGAGACAGGGCCCTCACCCCTCCACTTT. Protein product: CASSNETGPSPLHF.

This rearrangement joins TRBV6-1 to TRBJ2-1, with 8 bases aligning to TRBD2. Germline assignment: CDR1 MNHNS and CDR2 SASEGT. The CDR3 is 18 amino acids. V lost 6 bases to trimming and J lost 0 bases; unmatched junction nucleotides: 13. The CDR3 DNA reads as TGTGCCAGCAGACGGGGCGGGGGGCCACAAAGCTCCTACAATGAGCAGTTCTTC. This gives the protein CASRRGGGPQSSYNEQFF.

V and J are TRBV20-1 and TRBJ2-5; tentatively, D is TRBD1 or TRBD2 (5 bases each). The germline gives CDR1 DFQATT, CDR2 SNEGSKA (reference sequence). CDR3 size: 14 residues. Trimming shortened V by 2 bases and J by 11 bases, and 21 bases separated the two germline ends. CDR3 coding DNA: TGCAGTGCTAGATCTTTGGGGACCTACAATGAGCAGTACTTC. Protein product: CSARSLGTYNEQYF.

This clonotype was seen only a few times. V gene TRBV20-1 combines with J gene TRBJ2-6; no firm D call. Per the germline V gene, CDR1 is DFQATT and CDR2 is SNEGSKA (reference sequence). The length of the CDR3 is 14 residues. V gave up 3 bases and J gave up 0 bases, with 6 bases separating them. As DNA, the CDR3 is TGCAGTGCTAGGAGGTTCTCTGGGGCCAACGTCCTGACTTTC. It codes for CSARRFSGANVLTF.

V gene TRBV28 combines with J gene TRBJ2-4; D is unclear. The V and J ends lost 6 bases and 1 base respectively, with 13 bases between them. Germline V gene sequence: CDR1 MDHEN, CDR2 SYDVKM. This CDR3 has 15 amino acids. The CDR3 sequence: CASRGWSLAKNIQYF. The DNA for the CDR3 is TGTGCCAGCAGAGGTTGGAGCCTCGCCAAAAACATTCAGTACTTC. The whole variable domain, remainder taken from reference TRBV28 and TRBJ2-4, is DVKVTQSSRYLVKRTGEKVFLECVQDMDHENMFWYRQDPGLGLRLIYFSYDVKMKEKGDIPEGYSVSREKKERFSLILESASTNQTSMYLCASRGWSLAKNIQYFGAGTRLSVL.